One and the same sample provided the 12 T cell receptor beta chains below, sequenced in a study of T cell responses to AZD1222 COVID-19 vaccine. Clones were sequenced by immunoSEQ multiplex PCR, and TCRdb holds only the in-frame ones, with some missing. The sample shows 95,000 to 100,000 clones, around 87% of them seen only once. The sample consisted of peripheral blood, taken 28 days after the second AZD1222 dose. The receptor set was obtained from an adult who received the AZD1222 COVID-19 vaccine.

The chain joins TRBV18 to TRBJ1-2; 8 nucleotides agree with TRBD1. Germline loops: CDR1 KGHSH, CDR2 LQKENI. V lost 3 bases to trimming and J lost 6 bases; unmatched junction nucleotides: 6. The CDR3 loop spans 14 amino acids. This CDR3 reads CASSPSDRGDGYTF. CDR3 in DNA: TGTGCCAGCTCACCTTCTGACAGGGGAGATGGCTACACCTTC.

This clone was counted only a few times. The chain links TRBV7-8 to TRBJ2-7, with 9 bases that match TRBD1. The length of the CDR3 is 15 residues. V was pared by 6 bases and J by 2 bases, with 8 bases of the junction left unmatched. Germline V gene lookup returns CDR1 SGHVS and CDR2 FQNEAQ. For the CDR3, the DNA is TGTGCCAGCAGTTTGGGGACAGGGACTACCTACGAGCAGTACTTC. It translates to CASSLGTGTTYEQYF. Together with reference TRBV7-8 and TRBJ2-7, the CDR3 gives the full variable domain: GAGVSQSPRYKVAKRGQDVALRCDPISGHVSLFWYQQALGQGPEFLTYFQNEAQLDKSGLPSDRFFAERPEGSVSTLKIQRTQQEDSAVYLCASSLGTGTTYEQYFGPGTRLTVT.

This clone was counted once. This chain uses TRBV18 with TRBJ1-1; 10 positions agree with TRBD1. V trimming: 6 bases; J trimming: 5 bases; junction bases outside the gene matches: 9. This CDR3 spans 15 amino acids. Looked up from germline, CDR1 is KGHSH and CDR2 is LQKENI. CDR3 in DNA: TGTGCCAGCTCCCTCAAGACAGGGGGCGGAACTGAAGCTTTCTTT. As protein: CASSLKTGGGTEAFF. Full variable domain (missing parts from reference TRBV18 and TRBJ1-1): NAGVMQNPRHLVRRRGQEARLRCSPMKGHSHVYWYRQLPEEGLKFMVYLQKENIIDESGMPKERFSAEFPKEGPSILRIQQVVRGDSAAYFCASSLKTGGGTEAFFGQGTRLTVV.

The chain joins TRBV27 to TRBJ1-1; D remains ambiguous. V shed 2 bases and J shed 1 base, with 5 bases lying between them. This CDR3 comprises 13 residues. In germline, CDR1 is MNHEY, CDR2 SMNVEV (reference sequence). This chain's CDR3 is CASSLRGNTEAFF. The CDR3 bases are TGTGCCAGCAGTTTAAGAGGGAACACTGAAGCTTTCTTT.

J is TRBJ2-7 and V is TRBV6-5; D gene uncertain. Trimming took off 7 bases at V and 3 bases at J, with 7 bases between the two ends. The CDR3 consists of 11 residues. In germline, CDR1 is MNHEY, CDR2 SVGAGI. The CDR3 loop is CASKHVYEQYF. In nucleotides, the CDR3 is TGTGCCAGCAAACACGTCTACGAGCAGTACTTC.

This sequence joins TRBV28 and TRBJ2-1; TRBD2 matches 11 bases. CDR1 is MDHEN, CDR2 SYDVKM, per germline. This CDR3 is 18 amino acids long. The junction had 10 bases not matched to a gene; V was cut back by 3 bases and J by 3 bases. The DNA of the CDR3 is TGTGCCAGCAGTTTCCCAAACTTAGCGGGAGGGTACTACAATGAGCAGTTCTTC. Amino acid sequence: CASSFPNLAGGYYNEQFF.

V gene TRBV9 combines with J gene TRBJ1-3; no firm D call. This CDR3 contains 15 residues. Germline V gene data show CDR1 as SGDLS and CDR2 as YYNGEE. V lost 3 bases and J 2 bases, leaving 12 bases between the germline ends. In DNA, the CDR3 is TGTGCCAGCAGCGCCTCGGGGTTCACTGGAAACACCATATATTTT. Translation: CASSASGFTGNTIYF.

The chain employs TRBV28 and TRBJ1-2; D might be TRBD1 (6 bases). V was clipped by 7 bases and J by 4 bases, with 16 bases between them. The germline gives CDR1 MDHEN, CDR2 SYDVKM. This CDR3 comprises 14 residues. The CDR3 DNA is TGTGCCAGCAACTCCCTGGACAGTTCCTATGGCTACACCTTC. It codes for CASNSLDSSYGYTF.

This clone is a singleton in its sample. The V gene is TRBV5-1, the J gene TRBJ2-1; 7 bases map to TRBD2. CDR1 SGHRS and CDR2 YFSETQ come from the germline V gene. This CDR3 has 14 residues. With 3 bases clipped from V and 6 bases from J, the junction kept 6 bases outside the gene matches. The CDR3: CASSSPTSSNEQFF. CDR3 coding DNA: TGCGCCAGCAGCTCCCCGACTAGCAGCAATGAGCAGTTCTTC. Drawing the rest from reference TRBV5-1 and TRBJ2-1, the complete variable domain is KAGVTQTPRYLIKTRGQQVTLSCSPISGHRSVSWYQQTPGQGLQFLFEYFSETQRNKGNFPGRFSGRQFSNSRSEMNVSTLELGDSALYLCASSSPTSSNEQFFGPGTRLTVL.

The table lists this clone with a count of one. The rearrangement uses TRBV5-6 and TRBJ1-3; TRBD1 is a possible D gene (6 bases). The CDR3 spans 15 residues. V lost 0 bases to trimming and J lost 0 bases, with 7 bases between them. Germline V gives CDR1 SGHDT, CDR2 YYEEEE. The CDR3 loop is CASSLGRGSGNTIYF. The CDR3 nucleotides read TGTGCCAGCAGCTTGGGCAGGGGCTCTGGAAACACCATATATTTT.

The V call is TRBV7-2, the J call TRBJ2-5; 8 positions agree with TRBD2. Germline trimming cut 5 bases from V and 5 bases from J; bases unmatched to any gene: 10. Germline V gene sequence: CDR1 SGHTA, CDR2 FQGNSA. This CDR3 region has 15 residues. CDR3 region: CASSPVPGGRETQYF. The DNA for the CDR3 is TGTGCCAGCAGCCCCGTCCCGGGGGGGCGGGAGACCCAGTACTTC.

The chain uses TRBV30 and TRBJ1-5; D gene uncertain. Per germline, CDR1 GTSNPN and CDR2 SVGIG (reference sequence). V was shortened by 3 bases and J by 8 bases, with 11 bases between the two germline ends. The CDR3 consists of 12 residues. Here the CDR3 DNA reads TGTGCCTGGAGCGCCGGACTAGAGCCCCAGCATTTT. As protein: CAWSAGLEPQHF.